These T cell receptor beta chains were read from a single sample in a study of blood T cell repertoires in COVID-19. TCRdb's table, derived via immunoSEQ multiplex PCR, lists solely in-frame clones and lacks some. The data hold more than 85,000 clones, with under 90% observed a single time. Source material: peripheral blood. These receptors originate from a man of 80 years or more with acute or convalescent COVID-19. Both conserved end residues are part of each CDR3. Each record gives: clone size, D gene, V gene, J gene, CDR3 DNA, CDR3 protein. D genes are given only for firm matches. Some rows have no size entry. The others give once, few or many, or a class for an expanded clone.

>NA|NA|TRBV5-1|TRBJ1-1
TGCGCCAGCAGCACTCCTAGGGACTCTGAAGCTTTCTTT
CASSTPRDSEAFF
>few|NA|TRBV5-1|TRBJ2-7
TGCGCCAGCAGCCCCCAGTTCCAGGGGACATCCTACGAGCAGTACTTC
CASSPQFQGTSYEQYF
>NA|NA|TRBV7-9|TRBJ1-2
TGTGCCAGCAGCCTGTCCGACTATGGCTACACCTTC
CASSLSDYGYTF
>NA|TRBD1|TRBV29-1|TRBJ2-7
TGCAGCGTTGAACTGGACAGGGGAGGCGAGCAGTACTTC
CSVELDRGGEQYF
>NA|NA|TRBV2|TRBJ1-1
TGTGCCAGCAGTGAACAGGGGATGAACACTGAAGCTTTCTTT
CASSEQGMNTEAFF
>once|TRBD1|TRBV18|TRBJ2-7
TGTGCCAGCTCACTGGGACAGTCCTACGAGCAGTACTTC
CASSLGQSYEQYF
>once|NA|TRBV9|TRBJ2-6
TGTGCCAGCACCCACTCTGGGGCCAACGTCCTGACTTTC
CASTHSGANVLTF
>NA|NA|TRBV10-1|TRBJ2-5
TGCGCCAGCAGTGAGACAGTTCAAGAGACCCAGTACTTC
CASSETVQETQYF
>NA|NA|TRBV4-1|TRBJ1-4
TGCGCCAGCAGCCAAGAGGGGGGTAATGAAAAACTGTTTTTT
CASSQEGGNEKLFF
>NA|TRBD2|TRBV4-2|TRBJ2-1
TGTGCCAGCAGCCCCCAACTAGCGGGAGGTAGCTCCTACAATGAGCAGTTCTTC
CASSPQLAGGSSYNEQFF
>NA|TRBD2|TRBV5-1|TRBJ2-1
TGCGCCAGCAGCTTGGCGTCTAGCGGCTACAATGAGCAGTTCTTC
CASSLASSGYNEQFF
>NA|NA|TRBV5-4|TRBJ1-4
TGTGCCAGCAGCTTGACCGCGCAGGGGAGTGAAAAACTGTTTTTT
CASSLTAQGSEKLFF
>NA|TRBD2|TRBV5-1|TRBJ2-7
TGCGCCAGCAGCTTAGAACTAGCGGGAAGCCCGCAGTACTTC
CASSLELAGSPQYF
>NA|NA|TRBV6-4|TRBJ1-2
TGTGCCAGCAGTGACTCTGGTGGCAGGGAAGATGGCTACACCTTC
CASSDSGGREDGYTF
>NA|TRBD1|TRBV18|TRBJ2-3
TGTGCCAGCTCACCAAGGACAGGAGCCACAGATACGCAGTATTTT
CASSPRTGATDTQYF
>NA|NA|TRBV30|TRBJ1-6
TGTGCCAGCAATCAAGGGAGCTCCTATAATTCACCCCTCCACTTT
CASNQGSSYNSPLHF
>few|TRBD2|TRBV27|TRBJ2-3
TGTGCCAGCAGTAGACTAGCGGGAGGAACAGATACGCAGTATTTT
CASSRLAGGTDTQYF
>few|NA|TRBV12-3/TRBV12-4|TRBJ2-7
TGTGCCAGCAGTTTAGTCGCGGGCGAGCAGTACTTC
CASSLVAGEQYF